This T cell receptor (beta chain) came from a study of metastatic and nonmetastatic thyroid tumors. On the study more broadly: It was across blood and tumor or nodule tissue from malignant and benign thyroid patients that repertoires were compared.

CDR1 and CDR2 (germline): MGHRA, YSYEKL. V was shortened by 1 base and J by 4 bases, with 17 bases between the two germline ends. This CDR3 contains 16 residues. This clone is labeled as medium-sized. What it binds is not known. Nobody among the patients had been given any treatment before thyroid surgery. General study findings and limits: The reported finding was significantly higher TCR beta diversity in malignant thyroid tumors relative to benign nodules, in blood and tumor.

As handled by the study authors: A distant-metastasis classifier for papillary thyroid cancer was built using CDR3 differences across clinicopathological groups. TCRdb re-called the PCR reads via MiXCR. Clone size and V and J calls follow TCRdb, not the original study. The sample records several thousand clones, 30% to 35% being singletons. This receptor was taken from a female donor with papillary thyroid cancer or a benign thyroid nodule (not recorded which). Some clones in this sample may be carry-over from other donors' samples. Sequencing input: tumor tissue. This sequence joins TRBV4-1 and TRBJ2-7, with D tentatively TRBD2 (8 bases). The CDR3: CASSQGGGGRRYEQYF. CDR3 bases: TGCGCCAGCAGCCAAGGAGGGGGCGGGAGGCGATACGAGCAGTACTTC.